The T cell receptor (beta chain) described here comes from a study of CD8+CD57+ T cells in acquired aplastic anemia. Investigators profiled TCR beta VDJ and CDR3 from genomic DNA template. TCRdb reanalysed the reads using MiXCR and keeps one entry per CDR3 protein. Of a few hundred thousand distinct CDR3 sequences in the sample, around 63% were seen once. Ten or more counts support this clonotype. Sequenced sample: sorted CD4+, CD8+, or CD8+CD57+ T cells (not recorded which) from PBMCs. The receptor's source is a human donor in good health.

DNA for the CDR3: TGTGCCAGCAGCCTCGGGACTAGCTCTTTCCATGAGCAGTTCTTC. Its protein is CASSLGTSSFHEQFF. J is TRBJ2-1 and V is TRBV14, with TRBD2 matching 9 bases. Germline assignment: CDR1 SGHDN and CDR2 FVKESK. There are 15 residues in the CDR3. Trimming removed 4 bases from V and 8 bases from J; junction bases left unmatched: 9.